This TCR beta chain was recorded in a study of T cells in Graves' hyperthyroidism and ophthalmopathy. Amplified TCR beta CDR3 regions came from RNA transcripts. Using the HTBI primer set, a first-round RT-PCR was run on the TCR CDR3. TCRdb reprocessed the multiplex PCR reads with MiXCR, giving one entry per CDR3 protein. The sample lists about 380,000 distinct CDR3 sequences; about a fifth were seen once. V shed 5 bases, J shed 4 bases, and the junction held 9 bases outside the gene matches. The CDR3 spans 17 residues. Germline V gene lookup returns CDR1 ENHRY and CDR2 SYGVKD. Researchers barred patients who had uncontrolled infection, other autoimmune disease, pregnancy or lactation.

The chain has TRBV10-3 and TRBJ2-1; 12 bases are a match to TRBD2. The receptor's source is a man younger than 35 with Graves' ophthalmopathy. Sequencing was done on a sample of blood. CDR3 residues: CAISRGTSGGPYNEQFF. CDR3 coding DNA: TGTGCCATCAGTCGAGGAACTAGCGGGGGGCCGTACAATGAGCAGTTCTTC.